Each of the 18 T cell receptor beta chains below was sequenced from the same sample in a study of blood T cell repertoires in COVID-19. TCRdb's copy holds only in-frame clones and misses some; the assay was immunoSEQ multiplex PCR. Among roughly 210,000 clones listed, roughly 87% were seen once. Material: PBMCs or T cells enriched from blood (not recorded which). The receptors originated from a man younger than 45 in a cohort exposed to, infected with or recovered from COVID-19 (not recorded which).

This chain joins TRBV7-8 and TRBJ1-6; 11 bases are shared with TRBD1. J was trimmed by 10 bases and V by 6 bases; bases with no gene match: 5. The CDR3 sequence is 14 residues long. Germline CDR1 is SGHVS and CDR2 is FQNEAQ. CDR3 DNA: TGTGCCAGCAGGGTGGGACAGGGGGACTCACCCCTCCACTTT. Its protein is CASRVGQGDSPLHF.

This rearrangement joins TRBV6-5 to TRBJ2-5; 8 bases agree with TRBD2. The CDR3 runs to 13 residues. Germline-derived CDR1 and CDR2 are MNHEY and SVGAGI. J gave up 7 bases and V 6 bases, and 7 bases lay outside the gene matches. The CDR3 region has the DNA TGTGCCAGCAGCCCGGGACTAGTAGGGACCCAGTACTTC. It translates to CASSPGLVGTQYF.

The chain employs TRBV11-2 and TRBJ1-1, with D unresolved. The CDR3 covers 13 residues. Germline V gives CDR1 SGHAT, CDR2 FQNNGV. The ends were cut back, 4 bases at V and 5 bases at J, with 11 bases in the middle. CDR3 nucleotide sequence: TGTGCCAGCAGCTCGTCTTCGGGGACTGAAGCTTTCTTT. Its protein product is CASSSSSGTEAFF.

The table lists this clone with a few counts. This chain links TRBV4-1 with TRBJ1-1; tentative D call: TRBD1 (5 bases). Trimming took 1 base from V and 0 from J, leaving 9 bases between them. CDR1 and CDR2 from the germline V gene are MGHRA and YSYEKL. The length of the CDR3 is 15 residues. CDR3 nucleotides: TGCGCCAGCAGCCAAGCAATGACAGTGAACACTGAAGCTTTCTTT. This translates into CASSQAMTVNTEAFF.

The chain recombines TRBV15 with TRBJ2-5, with TRBD2 identical over 12 bases. The CDR3 runs 17 residues. The germline V gene has CDR1 LNHNV and CDR2 YYDKDF (reference sequence). V dropped 4 bases and J dropped 0; count of bases not matched to a gene: 6. DNA of the CDR3: TGTGCCACCAGCACTGGGGGGACTAGCGGGTACCAAGAGACCCAGTACTTC. Its translation is CATSTGGTSGYQETQYF.

The genes are TRBV7-2 and TRBJ1-1, with D tentatively TRBD1 (5 bases). Trimming cost V 6 bases and J 0 bases, with 17 bases left between them. CDR1 SGHTA and CDR2 FQGNSA come from the germline V gene. There are 16 residues in the CDR3. CDR3 loop: CASRQPQGRMNTEAFF. Written as DNA, the CDR3 is TGTGCCAGCAGACAACCCCAGGGAAGGATGAACACTGAAGCTTTCTTT.

The genes are TRBV24-1 and TRBJ2-3, with a tentative D call TRBD2 (6 bases). This CDR3 has 13 amino acids. V lost 9 bases and J lost 5, with 14 bases in between. Per germline, CDR1 KGHDR and CDR2 SFDVKD. The CDR3 coding sequence is TGTGCCACCGGGCGGGACTCCCGAGATACGCAGTATTTT. Encoded protein: CATGRDSRDTQYF.

The CDR3 spells CSIWNTGELFF. The CDR3 nucleotides are TGCAGCATATGGAACACCGGGGAGCTGTTTTTT. The chain is built from TRBV29-1 and TRBJ2-2; no definite D call. From germline, CDR1 is SQVTM and CDR2 ANQGSEA. Trimming took off 8 bases at V and 1 base at J, with 5 bases between the two ends. The CDR3 is made up of 11 amino acids.

This chain connects TRBV2 to TRBJ2-7; tentatively, D is TRBD1 (6 bases). V was pared by 10 bases and J by 1 base, with 23 bases between. Germline V gene sequence: CDR1 SNHLY, CDR2 FYNNEI. The CDR3 is 16 residues long. The CDR3 here is CATRVLRDIQSYEQYF. The CDR3, as DNA: TGTGCCACCAGAGTCCTCCGGGACATCCAATCCTACGAGCAGTACTTC.

The V and J genes are TRBV5-6 and TRBJ1-3; 7 bases map to TRBD1. CDR1 is SGHDT, CDR2 YYEEEE, per germline. The CDR3 has 14 residues. With 4 bases clipped from V and 1 base from J, the junction kept 2 bases outside the gene matches. CDR3 sequence (DNA): TGTGCCAGCAGCCGGGACAGATCTGGAAACACCATATATTTT. This codes for CASSRDRSGNTIYF.

This chain links TRBV7-3 with TRBJ2-2; 13 bases align to TRBD2. V trimming: 4 bases; J trimming: 4 bases; junction bases outside the gene matches: 6. Germline lookup yields CDR1 SGHTA and CDR2 FQGTGA. This CDR3 is 17 amino acids long. CDR3 region: CASSSPGLAGSTGELFF. For the CDR3, the DNA is TGTGCCAGCAGCTCGCCGGGACTAGCGGGATCCACCGGGGAGCTGTTTTTT.

This clone was detected once. The rearrangement joins TRBV27 to TRBJ2-2; 13 nucleotides match TRBD2. The germline V gene encodes CDR1 MNHEY and CDR2 SMNVEV (reference sequence). CDR3 length equals 18 residues. V dropped 4 bases and J dropped 6; count of bases not matched to a gene: 11. The CDR3: CASSSRATLAGGPGELFF. CDR3 in DNA: TGTGCCAGCAGTTCTCGAGCAACACTAGCGGGAGGGCCCGGGGAGCTGTTTTTT.

The chain combines TRBV27 with TRBJ1-5; D not certain. The CDR3 is 14 amino acids. Trimming took off 3 bases at V and 6 bases at J, with 12 bases between the two ends. Per germline, CDR1 MNHEY and CDR2 SMNVEV (reference sequence). The CDR3 here is CASSLDGTGQPQHF. CDR3 DNA sequence: TGTGCCAGCAGTTTGGATGGCACGGGTCAGCCCCAGCATTTT.

The J gene is TRBJ2-1, the V gene TRBV6-5; D call uncertain. The CDR3 loop spans 14 amino acids. Germline V gives CDR1 MNHEY, CDR2 SVGAGI. Trimming cost V 7 bases and J 0 bases, with 10 bases left between them. This chain's CDR3 is CASIAVSSYNEQFF. In nucleotides, the CDR3 is TGTGCCAGCATAGCAGTTAGCTCCTACAATGAGCAGTTCTTC.

This clone was observed a few times. V is TRBV14 and J is TRBJ2-3; D possibly corresponds to TRBD2 (5 bases). Deletions cut 1 base from V and 1 base from J, with 9 bases between. Germline CDR1 and CDR2: SGHDN and FVKESK. There are 15 residues in the CDR3. The CDR3, as DNA: TGTGCCAGCAGCCAAGGGACTCCGGGCACAGATACGCAGTATTTT. Amino acids: CASSQGTPGTDTQYF.

The chain has TRBV27 and TRBJ2-5; TRBD2 aligns across 10 bases. With V trimmed by 5 bases and J by 7 bases, 22 bases remained unmatched. There are 19 residues in the CDR3. Germline CDR1 and CDR2: MNHEY and SMNVEV (reference sequence). DNA of the CDR3: TGTGCCAGCAGTCCTGGGAGAGGGCCAAGCGGGAGGGCTTTAGGGACCCAGTACTTC. Amino acid sequence: CASSPGRGPSGRALGTQYF.

The J gene is TRBJ1-4, the V gene TRBV29-1, with a tentative D call TRBD1 (5 bases). Between the trimmed V and J ends, which lost 3 bases and 3 bases, there was a span of 11 bases. Germline V gene lookup returns CDR1 SQVTM and CDR2 ANQGSEA. CDR3 length equals 14 residues. The CDR3 reads CSVDGGLANEKLFF. The CDR3, as DNA: TGCAGCGTTGATGGGGGACTAGCTAATGAAAAACTGTTTTTT.

This clone showed up just once. This chain uses TRBV28 with TRBJ1-4; tentatively, D is TRBD1 (5 bases). The CDR3 runs to 14 residues. V was cut by 2 bases and J by 5 bases, with 9 bases left in between. Germline CDR1 MDHEN, CDR2 SYDVKM. CDR3 sequence (DNA): TGTGCCAGCAGTTTAGCGGGGGGGAATGAAAAACTGTTTTTT. Translation: CASSLAGGNEKLFF.